This T cell receptor (beta chain) was captured in a study of blood T cell repertoires in COVID-19. Study in general: Donors in the United States, Italy and Spain gave samples during acute or convalescent COVID-19.

Measured with immunoSEQ multiplex PCR; TCRdb has only the in-frame clones, and not every one. The table includes roughly 24,000 clones, roughly 71% detected once. The CDR3 runs 10 residues. Germline V gene sequence: CDR1 SGHKS, CDR2 YYEKEE (reference sequence). The V end lost 2 bases, the J end lost 9 bases, and 5 bases lay between the germline ends. This sequence joins TRBV5-5 and TRBJ1-1, with no clear D. This clonotype originated in an older man with active or convalescent COVID-19. The specimen was peripheral blood. CDR3 nucleotides: TGTGCCAGCAGCTTTCTTAAAGCTTTCTTT. Residues: CASSFLKAFF. The variable domain in full, with the rest retrieved from reference TRBV5-5 and TRBJ1-1, is DAGVTQSPTHLIKTRGQQVTLRCSPISGHKSVSWYQQVLGQGPQFIFQYYEKEERGRGNFPDRFSARQFPNYSSELNVNALLLGDSALYLCASSFLKAFFGQGTRLTVV.